Listed below are T cell receptor beta chains from one sample, sequenced in a study of T cell responses to AZD1222 COVID-19 vaccine. Sequenced by immunoSEQ multiplex PCR; TCRdb stores in-frame clones only, minus some. This sample yields 95,000 to 100,000 clones, of which 90% are seen a single time; 1.3% belongs to the top ten. The sample here was peripheral blood, taken on day 0 of AZD1222 vaccination. These receptors originate from an adult in good health. Both conserved end residues are part of each CDR3. A D gene is named only where the DNA matches it firmly. Rows give clone size only sometimes, using once, few, many, or a class for an expanded clone.

cdr3_aa cdr3_nt clone_size j_call d_call v_call
CAISESKGASGYTF TGTGCCATCAGTGAGTCGAAGGGGGCTAGTGGCTACACCTTC . TRBJ1-2 TRBD1 TRBV10-3
CASSEVFGTGDKKLFF TGTGCCAGCAGTGAAGTTTTTGGGACAGGGGATAAAAAACTGTTTTTT . TRBJ1-4 TRBD1 TRBV6-1
CASSHPEGPAANYGYTF TGTGCCAGCAGCCACCCGGAAGGGCCTGCAGCTAACTATGGCTACACCTTC . TRBJ1-2 . TRBV14
CAIRLSGDPGNTEAFF TGTGCCATCAGATTGAGTGGGGACCCTGGGAACACTGAAGCTTTCTTT once TRBJ1-1 . TRBV10-3
CASERGSTGQYF TGTGCCAGCGAAAGGGGGAGTACAGGGCAGTACTTC . TRBJ2-7 . TRBV28
CATSQGGDQINTEAFF TGTGCCACCAGCCAAGGGGGGGATCAGATAAACACTGAAGCTTTCTTT . TRBJ1-1 . TRBV24-1
CASSLNRLTEAFF TGTGCCAGCAGCTTAAACAGACTCACTGAAGCTTTCTTT few TRBJ1-1 . TRBV11-2
CASSWDFRETQYF TGTGCCAGCAGCTGGGACTTTCGGGAGACCCAGTACTTC . TRBJ2-5 . TRBV7-2
CASSRLEQETQYF TGTGCCAGCAGTAGGCTGGAACAAGAGACCCAGTACTTC . TRBJ2-5 . TRBV2
CASSLGGNTGELFF TGCGCCAGCAGCTTGGGGGGGAACACCGGGGAGCTGTTTTTT few TRBJ2-2 . TRBV5-1
CASSPFLYGYTF TGTGCCAGCAGCCCCTTCCTGTATGGCTACACCTTC . TRBJ1-2 . TRBV5-5
CATSDFGGTGDTQYF TGTGCCACCAGTGATTTCGGGGGAACGGGAGATACGCAGTATTTT . TRBJ2-3 . TRBV24-1
CASSLKTGGGYTF TGCGCCAGCAGCTTAAAGACAGGGGGTGGCTACACCTTC once TRBJ1-2 TRBD1 TRBV5-1
CASSLETSGGTDTQYF TGTGCCAGCAGCTTGGAGACTAGCGGGGGGACAGATACGCAGTATTTT . TRBJ2-3 TRBD2 TRBV5-6
CASSPPGTQKNNEQFF TGTGCCAGCTCACCACCCGGGACGCAGAAAAACAATGAGCAGTTCTTC . TRBJ2-1 . TRBV18
CASSQHGTGDEKLFF TGTGCCAGCAGCCAACACGGGACAGGGGACGAAAAACTGTTTTTT . TRBJ1-4 TRBD1 TRBV5-4
CASSEFEKLFF TGTGCCAGCAGTGAATTTGAAAAACTGTTTTTT . TRBJ1-4 . TRBV6-1
CASSPGLIAKNIQYF TGTGCCAGCAGCCCGGGACTAATAGCCAAAAACATTCAGTACTTC . TRBJ2-4 TRBD2 TRBV3-1/TRBV3-2
CRASDGMNTEAFF TGCAGAGCCTCGGACGGAATGAACACTGAAGCTTTCTTT . TRBJ1-1 . TRBV29-1
CASSLRGVSTGELFF TGTGCCAGCAGCTTGCGGGGGGTTAGTACCGGGGAGCTGTTTTTT . TRBJ2-2 TRBD2 TRBV11-2
CASSVGVTNYGYTF TGTGCCAGCAGCGTAGGAGTTACTAACTATGGCTACACCTTC once TRBJ1-2 . TRBV9
CASSVAGSVSSGNTIYF TGTGCCAGCAGCGTAGCTGGGAGCGTTAGCTCTGGAAACACCATATATTTT . TRBJ1-3 . TRBV9
CASSLKVGEDTQYF TGTGCCAGCAGCTTGAAAGTTGGGGAGGATACGCAGTATTTT once TRBJ2-3 . TRBV5-5
CASSGGGNIQYF TGTGCCAGCAGTGGGGGAGGGAACATTCAGTACTTC . TRBJ2-4 TRBD2 TRBV2
CASGEGTPGGYTF TGTGCCAGCGGCGAGGGGACCCCGGGGGGCTACACCTTC . TRBJ1-2 . TRBV28
CASSFGSTHFF TGTGCCAGCAGCTTCGGCTCGACGCATTTCTTC once TRBJ2-1 . TRBV7-9
CASSYPTGGRGYTF TGTGCCAGCAGTTACCCTACAGGGGGACGTGGCTACACCTTC . TRBJ1-2 TRBD1 TRBV6-6
CASSESLAVAYEQYF TGTGCCAGCAGTGAATCTCTAGCGGTAGCCTACGAGCAGTACTTC . TRBJ2-7 TRBD2 TRBV2
CASSLTGGDEQFF TGTGCCAGCAGCTTAACGGGGGGCGATGAGCAGTTCTTC . TRBJ2-1 . TRBV11-3
CATSDTGGNKNYGYTF TGTGCCACCAGTGACACCGGAGGGAACAAAAACTATGGCTACACCTTC few TRBJ1-2 . TRBV24-1
CSGILAGGVNEQFF TGCAGCGGGATACTAGCGGGGGGTGTCAATGAGCAGTTCTTC . TRBJ2-1 TRBD2 TRBV29-1
CASSLGGDTEAFF TGTGCCAGCAGCTTAGGTGGTGACACTGAAGCTTTCTTT . TRBJ1-1 . TRBV11-3
CATSGTGWNEQFF TGTGCCACCAGTGGGACAGGGTGGAATGAGCAGTTCTTC . TRBJ2-1 TRBD1 TRBV24-1
CASSSPGQGASYEQYF TGTGCCAGCTCTTCGCCCGGACAGGGGGCTTCCTACGAGCAGTACTTC . TRBJ2-7 TRBD1 TRBV18
CASSFDRYYLRNQPQHF TGTGCCAGCAGTTTCGACAGATACTACCTTCGCAATCAGCCCCAGCATTTT . TRBJ1-5 . TRBV28
CASQGVTEAFF TGTGCCAGCCAGGGGGTCACTGAAGCTTTCTTT . TRBJ1-1 TRBD1 TRBV28
CASSMGNTEAFF TGTGCCAGCAGTATGGGGAACACTGAAGCTTTCTTT . TRBJ1-1 . TRBV6-6
CASSPGPGNEKLFF TGTGCCAGCAGCCCGGGACCGGGAAATGAAAAACTGTTTTTT once TRBJ1-4 . TRBV5-4
CASSYIPGGGKAFF TGTGCCAGCAGTTACATACCAGGGGGAGGTAAGGCTTTCTTT . TRBJ1-1 TRBD1 TRBV6-5
CASRSSGAGGYTF TGTGCCAGCAGATCCTCGGGGGCGGGAGGCTACACCTTC . TRBJ1-2 . TRBV6-5
CASSFPGLQETQYF TGTGCCAGCAGCTTTCCCGGGCTCCAAGAGACCCAGTACTTC few TRBJ2-5 . TRBV7-9
CAHSTRPYEQYF TGTGCCCACTCGACCCGCCCCTACGAGCAGTACTTC . TRBJ2-7 . TRBV28
CASSLDLNTEAFF TGCGCCAGCAGCTTGGACCTGAACACTGAAGCTTTCTTT . TRBJ1-1 . TRBV5-1
CASSKRRGPSYEQYF TGTGCCAGCAGCAAACGCAGGGGGCCCTCCTACGAGCAGTACTTC . TRBJ2-7 . TRBV21-1
CASSYFWGQPQHF TGTGCCAGCAGTTACTTTTGGGGACAGCCCCAGCATTTT . TRBJ1-5 . TRBV6-5
CASSLNEPPEQYF TGTGCCAGCAGTTTAAACGAACCCCCCGAGCAGTACTTC . TRBJ2-7 . TRBV27
CASSPTLYYEQYF TGTGCCAGCTCACCAACACTCTACTACGAGCAGTACTTC . TRBJ2-7 . TRBV18
CASSLALLPGENYGYTF TGTGCCAGCAGCTTAGCGCTCCTTCCAGGGGAGAACTATGGCTACACCTTC . TRBJ1-2 . TRBV7-9
CASLKRRGLDSPLHF TGTGCCAGCCTCAAACGGCGGGGGTTGGATTCACCCCTCCACTTT . TRBJ1-6 . TRBV28
CASRPTRGVGYTF TGTGCCAGCAGGCCCACTCGGGGAGTTGGCTACACCTTC . TRBJ1-2 . TRBV28
CASSHRVNYGYTF TGTGCCAGCAGCCACAGGGTAAACTATGGCTACACCTTC . TRBJ1-2 . TRBV3-1/TRBV3-2
CASTPEGGDGYTF TGTGCCAGCACCCCCGAAGGGGGCGATGGCTACACCTTC few TRBJ1-2 TRBD1 TRBV5-6
CSARAGDYNEQFF TGCAGCGCTCGAGCGGGGGACTACAATGAGCAGTTCTTC . TRBJ2-1 TRBD2 TRBV29-1
CASSLLTGTGANVLTF TGCGCCAGCAGCTTGTTGACGGGAACCGGGGCCAACGTCCTGACTTTC . TRBJ2-6 . TRBV5-1
CAISDGGGNSPLHF TGTGCCATCAGTGATGGGGGAGGTAATTCACCCCTCCACTTT . TRBJ1-6 . TRBV10-3
CASSQDPRGLNYGYTF TGTGCCAGCAGCCAAGATCCCCGGGGTTTAAACTATGGCTACACCTTC . TRBJ1-2 . TRBV4-2
CASSLARTALGYTF TGTGCCAGCAGCTTGGCCAGGACGGCCCTTGGCTACACCTTC . TRBJ1-2 . TRBV5-8
CASSYLQGRYGYTF TGTGCCAGCAGTTATCTTCAGGGGCGCTATGGCTACACCTTC . TRBJ1-2 . TRBV6-5
CASSQSWTSQEQYF TGTGCCAGCAGCCAGTCCTGGACTAGTCAAGAGCAGTACTTC . TRBJ2-7 TRBD2 TRBV3-1/TRBV3-2